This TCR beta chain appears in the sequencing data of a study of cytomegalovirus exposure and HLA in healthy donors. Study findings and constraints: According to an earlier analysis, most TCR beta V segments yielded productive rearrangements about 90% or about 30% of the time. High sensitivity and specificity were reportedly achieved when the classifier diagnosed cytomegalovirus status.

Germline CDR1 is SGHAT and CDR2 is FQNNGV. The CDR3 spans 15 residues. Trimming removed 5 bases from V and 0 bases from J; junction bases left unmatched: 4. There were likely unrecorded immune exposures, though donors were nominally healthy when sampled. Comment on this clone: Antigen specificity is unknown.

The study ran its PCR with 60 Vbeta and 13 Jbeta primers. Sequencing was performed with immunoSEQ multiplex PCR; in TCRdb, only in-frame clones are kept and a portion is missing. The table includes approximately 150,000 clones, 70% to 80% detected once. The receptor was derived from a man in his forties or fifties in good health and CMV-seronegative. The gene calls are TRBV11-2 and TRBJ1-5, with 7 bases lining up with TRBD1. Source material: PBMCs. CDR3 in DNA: TGTGCCAGCAGCACGGGACAGAGTAGCAATCAGCCCCAGCATTTT. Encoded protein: CASSTGQSSNQPQHF.